Presented here are 13 T cell receptor beta chains from one specimen sequenced in a study of graft-versus-host responses after intestinal transplantation. Assay used: immunoSEQ multiplex PCR; TCRdb lists only in-frame clones, some missing. Seen here are tens of thousands of clones, around 95% observed once, and the top ten hold about 0.53%. The antigens these receptors bind are not known. Sequences were derived from unstimulated CD8+ T cells sorted from spleen or lymph node cells, sampled before intestinal transplant. These receptors were obtained from a human donor who received an intestinal transplant.

The chain uses TRBV9 and TRBJ2-3; TRBD2 agrees at 11 bases. CDR3 length: 13 residues. The J segment lost 15 bases and the V segment lost 3 bases, leaving 9 bases of the junction unmatched. Germline loops: CDR1 SGDLS, CDR2 YYNGEE. CDR3 region: CASSGRTSGREYF. CDR3 bases: TGTGCCAGCAGCGGGCGGACTAGCGGGCGGGAATATTTT.

V gene TRBV11-2 combines with J gene TRBJ2-1; no definite D call. Germline-derived CDR1 and CDR2 are SGHAT and FQNNGV. Trimming took off 1 base at V and 4 bases at J, with 5 bases between the two ends. The length of the CDR3 is 13 residues. The CDR3 bases are TGTGCCAGCAGCTTAGGGCAGTACAATGAGCAGTTCTTC. Its translation is CASSLGQYNEQFF.

CDR3: CASSQGATSGTGEFF. DNA of the CDR3: TGCGCCAGCAGCCAAGGAGCGACCAGCGGGACAGGGGAGTTCTTC. V usage is TRBV4-1 and J usage is TRBJ2-1; TRBD1 matches at 10 bases. Germline V gene data show CDR1 as MGHRA and CDR2 as YSYEKL. The junction had 11 bases not matched to a gene; V was cut back by 1 base and J by 14 bases. The CDR3 runs 15 residues.

The chain links TRBV27 to TRBJ1-3; no clear D. Germline loops: CDR1 MNHEY, CDR2 SMNVEV (reference sequence). CDR3 length: 13 residues. V lost 4 bases to trimming and J lost 3 bases, with 7 bases between them. This CDR3 reads CASSYQFGNTIYF. CDR3 bases: TGTGCCAGCAGTTACCAGTTTGGAAACACCATATATTTT.

The chain's CDR3 is CASSLGTLYEQYF. The DNA for the CDR3 is TGTGCCAGCAGTTTAGGGACCCTATACGAGCAGTACTTC. V gene TRBV27 combines with J gene TRBJ2-7; D might be TRBD1 or TRBD2, each matching 5 bases. V lost 2 bases and J lost 4, with 9 bases in between. The V gene's germline CDR1 is MNHEY and CDR2 SMNVEV (reference sequence). The CDR3 sequence is 13 residues long.

The genes are TRBV30 and TRBJ1-1, with a tentative D call TRBD1 (6 bases). CDR3 length: 13 residues. Germline values: CDR1 GTSNPN, CDR2 SVGIG (reference sequence). V was clipped by 0 bases and J by 1 base, with 6 bases between them. CDR3 nucleotides: TGTGCCTGGAGTGTAGGGGGGAACACTGAAGCTTTCTTT. It is translated as CAWSVGGNTEAFF.

J is TRBJ2-7 and V is TRBV27; D might be TRBD1 (5 bases). Germline CDR1 reads MNHEY; CDR2 reads SMNVEV (reference sequence). Trimming removed 3 bases from V and 2 bases from J, with 8 bases in between. This CDR3 is built from 13 residues. CDR3 region: CASSLQGPYEQYF. The CDR3 bases are TGTGCCAGCAGTTTGCAGGGCCCCTACGAGCAGTACTTC.

As DNA, the CDR3 is TGCGCCAGCGCGAGTTTCTACGAGCAGTACTTC. This gives the protein CASASFYEQYF. The chain couples TRBV10-2 to TRBJ2-7; D unresolved. Trimming removed 8 bases at V and 3 bases at J, with 8 bases between. The CDR3 sequence is 11 residues long. The germline V gene encodes CDR1 WSHSY and CDR2 SAAADI.

The chain uses TRBV5-6 and TRBJ1-2, with D possibly matching TRBD1 (5 bases). CDR1 SGHDT and CDR2 YYEEEE come from the germline V gene. Trimming removed 3 bases at V and 3 bases at J, with 9 bases between. This CDR3 comprises 13 residues. The CDR3 reads CASSSAGDYGYTF. The CDR3 nucleotides read TGTGCCAGCAGCTCGGCGGGGGACTATGGCTACACCTTC.

The rearrangement links TRBV29-1 to TRBJ2-7; D not resolved. The CDR3 has 13 amino acids. V lost 7 bases to trimming and J lost 2 bases, with 15 bases between them. Germline lookup yields CDR1 SQVTM and CDR2 ANQGSEA. The CDR3 reads CSAMSSTTYEQYF. The CDR3 DNA is TGCAGCGCAATGTCCAGCACGACCTACGAGCAGTACTTC.

The chain combines TRBV7-9 with TRBJ1-2, with D perhaps TRBD1 (5 bases). V shed 5 bases and J shed 4 bases, with 11 bases lying between them. CDR1 SEHNR and CDR2 FQNEAQ come from the germline V gene (reference sequence). CDR3 size: 13 residues. The CDR3 reads CASSKGTAYGYTF. The CDR3 coding sequence is TGTGCCAGCAGCAAGGGGACGGCCTATGGCTACACCTTC.

The chain carries TRBV6-5 and TRBJ1-2, with 7 bases identical to TRBD1. The CDR3 runs to 15 residues. Germline lookup yields CDR1 MNHEY and CDR2 SVGAGI. The ends lost 6 bases at V and 4 bases at J; junction bases unmatched: 11. The CDR3 reads CASSQGTEQIYGYTF. In nucleotides, the CDR3 is TGTGCCAGCAGCCAAGGGACAGAACAGATCTATGGCTACACCTTC.

The chain carries TRBV19 and TRBJ1-5; D might be TRBD1 (5 bases). This CDR3 contains 14 residues. V was shortened by 8 bases and J by 4 bases, with 15 bases between the two germline ends. Germline CDR1 and CDR2: LNHDA and SQIVND (reference sequence). The chain's CDR3 is CASWDGGSNQPQHF. The DNA for the CDR3 is TGTGCCAGTTGGGACGGGGGATCTAATCAGCCCCAGCATTTT.